The 13 T cell receptor beta chains in this list originate from one sample, sequenced in a study of STAT5B mutations in CD4+ large granular lymphocyte leukemia. Using immunoSEQ multiplex PCR, the repertoire was profiled, and TCRdb retains in-frame clones only, with some absent. The sample consists of about 40,000 clones, roughly 84% of them appearing once. The sample comprised CD4+ T cells from blood buffy coats. All receptors derive from a human donor in good health.

V and J are TRBV25-1 and TRBJ1-1; 8 bases match TRBD1. The CDR3 has 14 residues. The germline CDR1 and CDR2 sequences are MGHDK and SYGVNS. V dropped 3 bases and J dropped 12; count of bases not matched to a gene: 12. The CDR3 DNA reads as TGTGCCAGCAGTGAGACTCAACGACAGGGGCGGACTTTCTTT. Protein product: CASSETQRQGRTFF.

The chain uses TRBV7-8 and TRBJ2-4, with a tentative D call TRBD2 (5 bases). Trimming pared 0 bases from V and 10 bases from J, leaving 19 bases between. Germline V gene lookup returns CDR1 SGHVS and CDR2 FQNEAQ. This CDR3 is built from 16 residues. Here the CDR3 DNA reads TGTGCCAGCAGCTTAGCGGGTCGCGGAGGTCCTCGGATTCAGTACTTC. It codes for CASSLAGRGGPRIQYF.

The chain is built from TRBV11-2 and TRBJ2-3, with 7 bases fitting TRBD2. The CDR3 consists of 15 residues. Per germline, CDR1 SGHAT and CDR2 FQNNGV. V was clipped by 0 bases and J by 1 base; unmatched bases: 1. In nucleotides, the CDR3 is TGTGCCAGCAGCTTAGATACTAGCGGCACAGATACGCAGTATTTT. It codes for CASSLDTSGTDTQYF. Together with reference TRBV11-2 and TRBJ2-3, the CDR3 gives the full variable domain: EAGVAQSPRYKIIEKRQSVAFWCNPISGHATLYWYQQILGQGPKLLIQFQNNGVVDDSQLPKDRFSAERLKGVDSTLKIQPAKLEDSAVYLCASSLDTSGTDTQYFGPGTRLTVL.

This chain connects TRBV28 to TRBJ1-1; 8 bases align to TRBD1. CDR3 length equals 15 residues. Trimming took 6 bases from V and 0 from J; bases not matched to a gene: 6. Germline V gene lookup returns CDR1 MDHEN and CDR2 SYDVKM. The CDR3, as DNA: TGTGCCAGCAGGTGGACAGGGATAATGAACACTGAAGCTTTCTTT. Translation: CASRWTGIMNTEAFF.

This clone was observed a single time. The rearrangement uses TRBV6-5 and TRBJ1-6; 8 bases fit TRBD1. V gave up 5 bases and J gave up 8 bases; unmatched junction bases: 5. Germline V gene sequence: CDR1 MNHEY, CDR2 SVGAGI. This CDR3 contains 14 residues. The CDR3 sequence: CASSPQTGDSPLHF. In DNA form, the CDR3 reads TGTGCCAGCAGTCCTCAGACAGGGGATTCACCCCTCCACTTT.

V usage is TRBV7-6 and J usage is TRBJ2-1, with a tentative D call TRBD1 (6 bases). Germline V gene data show CDR1 as SGHVS and CDR2 as FNYEAQ. The ends were cut back, 6 bases at V and 6 bases at J, with 12 bases in the middle. The CDR3 has 13 amino acids. CDR3 sequence (DNA): TGTGCCAGCAGACTGACAGGTGGCAATGAGCAGTTCTTC. This encodes CASRLTGGNEQFF.

This chain links TRBV18 with TRBJ2-2, with unresolved D. Trimming stripped 2 bases from V and 0 bases from J, with 4 bases between. Germline V gene sequence: CDR1 KGHSH, CDR2 LQKENI. The CDR3 loop spans 14 amino acids. The CDR3 DNA reads TGTGCCAGCTCACCAGTTACGAACACCGGGGAGCTGTTTTTT. Its protein is CASSPVTNTGELFF.

This chain joins TRBV19 and TRBJ2-2, with TRBD2 as a possible D gene (6 bases). The germline V gene encodes CDR1 LNHDA and CDR2 SQIVND (reference sequence). The CDR3 runs to 19 residues. Trimming pared 1 base from V and 0 bases from J, leaving 18 bases between. CDR3 in amino acids: CASSIASLGLNSNTGELFF. For the CDR3, the DNA is TGTGCCAGTAGTATAGCTTCCCTCGGACTAAATTCGAACACCGGGGAGCTGTTTTTT.

The chain combines TRBV28 with TRBJ2-7; perhaps TRBD2 as D (7 bases). The CDR3 is 13 residues long. Germline loops: CDR1 MDHEN, CDR2 SYDVKM. The V end was cut by 6 bases, the J end by 6 bases, with 15 bases between. The CDR3 is CASRSGGGAEQYF. CDR3 nucleotides: TGTGCCAGCAGAAGTGGGGGGGGCGCCGAGCAGTACTTC.

V gene TRBV15 combines with J gene TRBJ2-7; the match to TRBD1 covers 8 bases. Trimming took 3 bases from V and 5 from J; bases not matched to a gene: 6. CDR3 length: 14 amino acids. Germline values: CDR1 LNHNV, CDR2 YYDKDF (reference sequence). The CDR3 DNA follows: TGTGCCACCAGCAGGGGACAGGCAGAGGACGAGCAGTACTTC. This sequence encodes CATSRGQAEDEQYF. Variable domain in full (rest from reference TRBV15 and TRBJ2-7): DAMVIQNPRYQVTQFGKPVTLSCSQTLNHNVMYWYQQKSSQAPKLLFHYYDKDFNNEADTPDNFQSRRPNTSFCFLDIRSPGLGDTAMYLCATSRGQAEDEQYFGPGTRLTVT.

This chain connects TRBV6-4 to TRBJ2-3; 12 bases map to TRBD1. Germline V gene data show CDR1 as MRHNA and CDR2 as SNTAGT. The CDR3 is 15 amino acids. V lost 3 bases, J lost 4 bases, and 2 bases stayed unmatched. The CDR3 DNA is TGTGCCAGCAGTGAAGGGACAGGGGGCGCAGATACGCAGTATTTT. The encoded protein is CASSEGTGGADTQYF.

J is TRBJ1-2 and V is TRBV6-6; TRBD1 matches at 8 bases. The CDR3 runs 16 residues. CDR1 and CDR2 from the germline V gene are MNHNY and SVGAGI (reference sequence). With 9 bases clipped from V and 2 bases from J, the junction kept 14 bases outside the gene matches. The CDR3 sequence is CASKRGQGAQNYGYTF. DNA of the CDR3: TGTGCCAGTAAGAGGGGTCAGGGGGCGCAAAACTATGGCTACACCTTC.

With regard to this clone: The same CDR3 arises from other DNA sequences in this sample as well. The chain joins TRBV15 to TRBJ1-2; 7 nucleotides match TRBD1. CDR1 and CDR2 (germline): LNHNV, YYDKDF (reference sequence). This CDR3 has 14 residues. Trimming cost V 3 bases and J 5 bases; bases outside gene matches: 6. As DNA, the CDR3 is TGTGCCACCAGCAGTGGACAGGCCCCGTATGGCTACACCTTC. Encoded protein: CATSSGQAPYGYTF.